This T cell receptor beta chain was identified in a study of blood T cell repertoires in COVID-19. As for the study in general: The analysed material was cDNA or gDNA that came from T cells, B-cell-depleted T cells, or PBMCs.

This CDR3 has 19 residues. Germline values: CDR1 LGHDT, CDR2 YNNKEL (reference sequence). The V end was cut by 0 bases, the J end by 12 bases, with 32 bases between. Authors' methods: By means of reference gene primer amplification, nucleated cell counts were estimated. The method was immunoSEQ multiplex PCR; TCRdb's version includes in-frame clones alone and lacks a portion of them. V and J calls and clone size are given by that table; D and trimming were obtained from the DNA. The top ten clones hold about 12% of a sample with about 100,000 clones, roughly 80% of them seen once. This receptor was taken from a woman in her 70s with acute or convalescent COVID-19. Sequencing was carried out using peripheral blood. The chain has TRBV3-1 (or the pseudogene TRBV3-2) and TRBJ1-1, with D possibly TRBD1 on 5 matching bases. CDR3 sequence: CASSQDAWAGGDPARLTFF. The CDR3 region has the DNA TGTGCCAGCAGCCAAGATGCGTGGGCGGGCGGGGACCCGGCCCGTTTAACTTTCTTT.